A selection of T cell receptor beta chains follows, all from one sample in a study of blood T cell repertoires in COVID-19. Assay used: immunoSEQ multiplex PCR; TCRdb lists only in-frame clones, some missing. The sample includes 400,000 or so clones, around 89% of them seen just once. The sequenced sample was PBMCs or T cells enriched from blood (not recorded which). Receptor source: a young man who had recovered from COVID-19. Both conserved end residues are part of each CDR3. D genes are given only for firm matches. Some rows have no size entry. The others give once, few or many, or a class for an expanded clone.

D gene: TRBD1
V gene: TRBV29-1
J gene: TRBJ2-7
clone size: NA
CDR3 protein: CSVHDRAYEQYF
CDR3 DNA: TGCAGCGTTCACGACAGGGCCTACGAGCAGTACTTC

D gene: NA
V gene: TRBV25-1
J gene: TRBJ2-1
clone size: NA
CDR3 protein: CASSDFSRVGSYNEQFF
CDR3 DNA: TGTGCCAGCAGTGATTTTTCGAGGGTAGGGTCCTACAATGAGCAGTTCTTC

D gene: TRBD1
V gene: TRBV7-9
J gene: TRBJ1-1
clone size: NA
CDR3 protein: CASSQDRQGNTEAFF
CDR3 DNA: TGTGCCAGCAGCCAAGATAGACAGGGGAACACTGAAGCTTTCTTT

D gene: TRBD1
V gene: TRBV5-6
J gene: TRBJ1-2
clone size: few
CDR3 protein: CASSMGQGADGYTF
CDR3 DNA: TGTGCCAGCAGCATGGGACAGGGGGCAGATGGCTACACCTTC

D gene: TRBD1
V gene: TRBV5-6
J gene: TRBJ2-1
clone size: NA
CDR3 protein: CASSLAFRTGRSHEQFF
CDR3 DNA: TGTGCCAGCAGCTTGGCGTTCAGGACAGGCCGCTCCCATGAGCAGTTCTTC

D gene: NA
V gene: TRBV6-5
J gene: TRBJ2-7
clone size: NA
CDR3 protein: CASSHSTAEQYF
CDR3 DNA: TGTGCCAGCAGTCATTCGACAGCGGAGCAGTACTTC

D gene: TRBD1
V gene: TRBV19
J gene: TRBJ1-5
clone size: NA
CDR3 protein: CASSSRDSPNQPQHF
CDR3 DNA: TGTGCCAGTAGTTCCCGGGACAGTCCCAATCAGCCCCAGCATTTT

D gene: TRBD2
V gene: TRBV7-9
J gene: TRBJ2-7
clone size: NA
CDR3 protein: CASSSREAYTYEQYF
CDR3 DNA: TGTGCCAGCAGCTCCCGGGAGGCGTACACCTACGAGCAGTACTTC

D gene: TRBD1
V gene: TRBV9
J gene: TRBJ1-2
clone size: few
CDR3 protein: CASSSPQGHYGYTF
CDR3 DNA: TGTGCCAGCAGCTCGCCACAGGGGCACTATGGCTACACCTTC

D gene: NA
V gene: TRBV2
J gene: TRBJ1-6
clone size: NA
CDR3 protein: CATRLLANNSPLHF
CDR3 DNA: TGTGCCACCCGCTTGTTGGCCAATAATTCACCCCTCCACTTT

D gene: TRBD1
V gene: TRBV28
J gene: TRBJ1-5
clone size: NA
CDR3 protein: CASSPTPGQGNQPQHF
CDR3 DNA: TGTGCCAGCAGTCCAACTCCGGGACAGGGAAATCAGCCCCAGCATTTT

D gene: NA
V gene: TRBV30
J gene: TRBJ1-4
clone size: NA
CDR3 protein: CAWTPPVAAGEKLFF
CDR3 DNA: TGTGCCTGGACTCCCCCGGTCGCGGCGGGGGAAAAACTGTTTTTT

D gene: TRBD1
V gene: TRBV24-1
J gene: TRBJ1-2
clone size: NA
CDR3 protein: CATSERGFGGGQGRNGYTF
CDR3 DNA: TGTGCCACCAGTGAACGGGGTTTTGGTGGGGGACAGGGAAGAAATGGCTACACCTTC

D gene: TRBD1
V gene: TRBV2
J gene: TRBJ2-3
clone size: NA
CDR3 protein: CASPRPDRVTDTQYF
CDR3 DNA: TGTGCCAGCCCTCGGCCAGACAGGGTCACAGATACGCAGTATTTT

D gene: NA
V gene: TRBV9
J gene: TRBJ1-5
clone size: NA
CDR3 protein: CASRVPQQNNQPQHF
CDR3 DNA: TGTGCCAGCAGAGTACCCCAACAGAACAATCAGCCCCAGCATTTT

D gene: TRBD2
V gene: TRBV18
J gene: TRBJ2-6
clone size: NA
CDR3 protein: CASSGGDGANVLTF
CDR3 DNA: TGTGCCAGCTCGGGAGGGGACGGGGCCAACGTCCTGACTTTC

D gene: TRBD1
V gene: TRBV5-6
J gene: TRBJ2-4
clone size: NA
CDR3 protein: CASSPAPGTGWDIQYF
CDR3 DNA: TGTGCCAGCAGCCCCGCCCCCGGGACAGGGTGGGACATTCAGTACTTC

D gene: TRBD2
V gene: TRBV5-1
J gene: TRBJ2-1
clone size: NA
CDR3 protein: CASSSRLAQHNEQFF
CDR3 DNA: TGCGCCAGCAGCTCCCGACTAGCGCAACACAATGAGCAGTTCTTC

D gene: NA
V gene: TRBV5-1
J gene: TRBJ1-1
clone size: NA
CDR3 protein: CASSNGAEMNTEAFF
CDR3 DNA: TGCGCCAGCAGCAATGGGGCGGAAATGAACACTGAAGCTTTCTTT

D gene: NA
V gene: TRBV21-1
J gene: TRBJ2-5
clone size: NA
CDR3 protein: CASSKTEAGGPHRDRGETQYF
CDR3 DNA: TGTGCCAGCAGCAAAACGGAAGCGGGAGGGCCTCATCGTGATCGAGGAGAGACCCAGTACTTC

D gene: TRBD2
V gene: TRBV10-2
J gene: TRBJ2-2
clone size: NA
CDR3 protein: CASNIELAGERTGELFF
CDR3 DNA: TGCGCCAGCAATATCGAACTAGCGGGAGAGCGGACCGGGGAGCTGTTTTTT

D gene: NA
V gene: TRBV7-8
J gene: TRBJ2-2
clone size: NA
CDR3 protein: CASRPGPLNTGELFF
CDR3 DNA: TGTGCCAGCAGACCAGGCCCACTCAACACCGGGGAGCTGTTTTTT

D gene: NA
V gene: TRBV12-3/TRBV12-4
J gene: TRBJ1-5
clone size: NA
CDR3 protein: CASSFAIQPQHF
CDR3 DNA: TGTGCCAGCAGTTTTGCTATACAGCCCCAGCATTTT

D gene: TRBD1
V gene: TRBV5-1
J gene: TRBJ2-3
clone size: NA
CDR3 protein: CASTRRDSYTDTQYF
CDR3 DNA: TGCGCCAGCACCCGCCGGGACAGCTACACAGATACGCAGTATTTT

D gene: NA
V gene: TRBV30
J gene: TRBJ1-6
clone size: NA
CDR3 protein: CAWGRGNSPLHF
CDR3 DNA: TGTGCCTGGGGCCGAGGTAATTCACCCCTCCACTTT

D gene: TRBD2
V gene: TRBV28
J gene: TRBJ2-1
clone size: NA
CDR3 protein: CASRRSSGRALGANEQFF
CDR3 DNA: TGTGCCAGCAGACGTAGTAGCGGGAGGGCCTTGGGGGCCAATGAGCAGTTCTTC

D gene: NA
V gene: TRBV5-1
J gene: TRBJ1-2
clone size: NA
CDR3 protein: CASSSQDNNYGYTF
CDR3 DNA: TGCGCCAGCAGCTCCCAAGACAATAACTATGGCTACACCTTC

D gene: TRBD2
V gene: TRBV6-4
J gene: TRBJ2-1
clone size: NA
CDR3 protein: CASRRIAGGVDEQFF
CDR3 DNA: TGTGCCAGCAGAAGGATAGCGGGAGGTGTCGATGAGCAGTTCTTC

D gene: TRBD1
V gene: TRBV20-1
J gene: TRBJ1-1
clone size: once
CDR3 protein: CSASSPGQGPEAFF
CDR3 DNA: TGCAGTGCTAGTTCCCCGGGACAGGGACCCGAAGCTTTCTTT

D gene: NA
V gene: TRBV6-5
J gene: TRBJ2-3
clone size: NA
CDR3 protein: CASSSRETGVTDTQYF
CDR3 DNA: TGTGCCAGCAGTTCCAGGGAGACGGGGGTGACAGATACGCAGTATTTT

D gene: NA
V gene: TRBV28
J gene: TRBJ1-1
clone size: NA
CDR3 protein: CASSSLSRGRYTEAFF
CDR3 DNA: TGTGCCAGCAGTTCCCTATCGCGGGGGAGGTACACTGAAGCTTTCTTT

D gene: TRBD1
V gene: TRBV5-4
J gene: TRBJ2-3
clone size: NA
CDR3 protein: CASRRGQGTDTQYF
CDR3 DNA: TGTGCCAGCAGGAGAGGACAGGGCACAGATACGCAGTATTTT

D gene: NA
V gene: TRBV5-6
J gene: TRBJ2-3
clone size: NA
CDR3 protein: CASSLGGGTDTQYF
CDR3 DNA: TGTGCCAGCAGCTTGGGGGGGGGCACAGATACGCAGTATTTT

D gene: TRBD1
V gene: TRBV28
J gene: TRBJ2-7
clone size: NA
CDR3 protein: CASSLLLTTRDRGLYEQYF
CDR3 DNA: TGTGCCAGCAGTTTACTCCTTACGACCCGGGACAGGGGTTTGTACGAGCAGTACTTC

D gene: TRBD2
V gene: TRBV28
J gene: TRBJ2-1
clone size: NA
CDR3 protein: CASSSGLAGWEQFF
CDR3 DNA: TGTGCCAGCAGTTCAGGACTAGCGGGATGGGAGCAGTTCTTC

D gene: NA
V gene: TRBV6-5
J gene: TRBJ1-4
clone size: few
CDR3 protein: CASSLNSGAGEKLFF
CDR3 DNA: TGTGCCAGCAGTCTAAACTCAGGGGCCGGTGAAAAACTGTTTTTT

D gene: NA
V gene: TRBV7-9
J gene: TRBJ1-4
clone size: NA
CDR3 protein: CASSLGEGIATNEKLFF
CDR3 DNA: TGTGCCAGCAGCTTAGGGGAGGGGATTGCAACTAATGAAAAACTGTTTTTT

D gene: NA
V gene: TRBV4-1
J gene: TRBJ1-2
clone size: NA
CDR3 protein: CASSQDSRAGWSGYTF
CDR3 DNA: TGCGCCAGCAGCCAAGATTCCAGGGCGGGGTGGAGTGGCTACACCTTC

D gene: TRBD1
V gene: TRBV7-9
J gene: TRBJ1-2
clone size: NA
CDR3 protein: CASSLTGAYGYTF
CDR3 DNA: TGTGCCAGCAGCCTTACAGGGGCATATGGCTACACCTTC

D gene: NA
V gene: TRBV5-1
J gene: TRBJ2-1
clone size: NA
CDR3 protein: CASSSRQYNEQFF
CDR3 DNA: TGCGCCAGCAGCTCACGACAGTACAATGAGCAGTTCTTC

D gene: NA
V gene: TRBV27
J gene: TRBJ2-1
clone size: NA
CDR3 protein: CASSRVYLDNEQFF
CDR3 DNA: TGTGCCAGCAGCCGGGTGTATCTGGACAATGAGCAGTTCTTC

D gene: NA
V gene: TRBV19
J gene: TRBJ2-5
clone size: NA
CDR3 protein: CASSSQVEETQYF
CDR3 DNA: TGTGCCAGTAGTAGCCAGGTTGAAGAGACCCAGTACTTC

D gene: NA
V gene: TRBV9
J gene: TRBJ2-1
clone size: NA
CDR3 protein: CASSALGEIHEQFF
CDR3 DNA: TGTGCCAGCAGCGCCCTTGGGGAGATCCATGAGCAGTTCTTC

D gene: TRBD2
V gene: TRBV15
J gene: TRBJ2-7
clone size: NA
CDR3 protein: CATSRFWTSGSYEQYF
CDR3 DNA: TGTGCCACCAGCAGATTCTGGACTAGCGGCTCCTACGAGCAGTACTTC

D gene: NA
V gene: TRBV6-5
J gene: TRBJ1-5
clone size: NA
CDR3 protein: CASSTTTGINQPQHF
CDR3 DNA: TGTGCCAGCAGTACTACAACAGGAATCAATCAGCCCCAGCATTTT

D gene: TRBD1
V gene: TRBV6-5
J gene: TRBJ2-7
clone size: NA
CDR3 protein: CASSYSSGGVYEQYF
CDR3 DNA: TGTGCCAGCAGTTACTCGTCAGGGGGCGTCTACGAGCAGTACTTC

D gene: NA
V gene: TRBV5-1
J gene: TRBJ1-3
clone size: once
CDR3 protein: CASSLDYSGNTIYF
CDR3 DNA: TGCGCCAGCAGCTTGGACTACTCTGGAAACACCATATATTTT

D gene: NA
V gene: TRBV7-6
J gene: TRBJ2-1
clone size: once
CDR3 protein: CASSSQEGNEQFF
CDR3 DNA: TGTGCCAGCAGCTCACAGGAGGGGAATGAGCAGTTCTTC

D gene: NA
V gene: TRBV20-1
J gene: TRBJ2-7
clone size: NA
CDR3 protein: CSASWTEYEQYF
CDR3 DNA: TGCAGTGCTAGTTGGACAGAATACGAGCAGTACTTC

D gene: NA
V gene: TRBV5-1
J gene: TRBJ1-6
clone size: few
CDR3 protein: CASSLDGAPNSPLHF
CDR3 DNA: TGCGCCAGCAGCTTGGATGGGGCCCCCAATTCACCCCTCCACTTT

D gene: TRBD2
V gene: TRBV7-9
J gene: TRBJ2-1
clone size: NA
CDR3 protein: CASSLGYFQREGLLNEQFF
CDR3 DNA: TGTGCCAGCAGCCTCGGGTATTTCCAGCGGGAGGGCCTACTGAATGAGCAGTTCTTC

D gene: NA
V gene: TRBV9
J gene: TRBJ2-3
clone size: NA
CDR3 protein: CASSVTGISTDTQYF
CDR3 DNA: TGTGCCAGCAGCGTAACGGGGATAAGCACAGATACGCAGTATTTT

D gene: NA
V gene: TRBV5-5
J gene: TRBJ1-3
clone size: once
CDR3 protein: CASSLLQGVTGNTIYF
CDR3 DNA: TGTGCCAGCAGCTTGCTACAGGGCGTAACTGGAAACACCATATATTTT

D gene: TRBD1
V gene: TRBV24-1
J gene: TRBJ2-5
clone size: NA
CDR3 protein: CATSDSDRGETQYF
CDR3 DNA: TGTGCCACCAGTGATTCAGACAGGGGAGAGACCCAGTACTTC

D gene: NA
V gene: TRBV29-1
J gene: TRBJ2-1
clone size: NA
CDR3 protein: CSAVGGAGVNEQFF
CDR3 DNA: TGCAGCGCGGTGGGGGGCGCGGGGGTCAATGAGCAGTTCTTC

D gene: NA
V gene: TRBV6-1
J gene: TRBJ2-6
clone size: NA
CDR3 protein: CASSEELEFTGANVLTF
CDR3 DNA: TGTGCCAGCAGTGAAGAGTTGGAGTTCACTGGGGCCAACGTCCTGACTTTC

D gene: TRBD1
V gene: TRBV2
J gene: TRBJ1-5
clone size: NA
CDR3 protein: CASSIRDRGTGNQPQHF
CDR3 DNA: TGTGCCAGCAGCATACGGGACAGGGGAACGGGGAATCAGCCCCAGCATTTT

D gene: NA
V gene: TRBV25-1
J gene: TRBJ2-7
clone size: NA
CDR3 protein: CASSDPRGRDYEQYF
CDR3 DNA: TGTGCCAGCAGTGACCCCCGCGGACGGGATTACGAGCAGTACTTC

D gene: NA
V gene: TRBV24-1
J gene: TRBJ2-3
clone size: NA
CDR3 protein: CATSDLTGLNTQYF
CDR3 DNA: TGTGCCACCAGTGATTTGACAGGGTTGAATACGCAGTATTTT